Presented here are 21 T cell receptor beta chains from one specimen sequenced in a study of response to subunit inactivated influenza vaccine (dated by TCRdb to 2016 to 2019). The library came from RT-PCR. These reads were obtained on an Illumina HiSeq 2500. The public reads were quality trimmed at Q25 with fastp and then assembled into clones with MiXCR by TCRdb, keeping productive beta chains. Duplicate CDR3 protein sequences are folded into a single record with the most common DNA and genes. The table for this sample lists fewer than 800,000 distinct CDR3 sequences; around 16% of them were counted only once. About 9.9% of the sample comes from the top ten. The starting material was PBMCs from blood, obtained 11 to 12 days after vaccination. The receptors originated from a man in his forties or fifties who received an inactivated influenza vaccine. Donor details come from another sample of the same person, matched by shared clones.

The V call is TRBV12-3 or TRBV12-4, the J call TRBJ1-2; TRBD1 matches at 9 bases. V lost 7 bases to trimming and J lost 2 bases; unmatched junction nucleotides: 8. The CDR3 runs to 15 residues. CDR3 protein: CASTLQGAVNYGYTF. The CDR3 nucleotides read TGTGCCAGCACCCTACAGGGGGCGGTCAACTATGGCTACACCTTC.

The rearrangement links TRBV7-9 to TRBJ2-1; 13 bases map to TRBD2. The trim removed 5 bases at V and 5 bases at J, leaving 6 bases unmatched. Per the germline V gene, CDR1 is SEHNR and CDR2 is FQNEAQ (reference sequence). The CDR3 is 16 amino acids. DNA of the CDR3: TGTGCCAGCAGCCCGGGACTAGCGGGGTCTCACAATGAGCAGTTCTTC. Residues: CASSPGLAGSHNEQFF.

This clonotype appeared a few times. The CDR3: CASSEDRVSSYNSPLHF. In DNA form, the CDR3 reads TGCGCCAGCAGCGAGGACAGGGTGAGCTCCTATAATTCACCCCTCCACTTT. The chain carries TRBV5-1 and TRBJ1-6; 8 nucleotides line up with TRBD1. The J segment lost 0 bases and the V segment lost 4 bases, leaving 6 bases of the junction unmatched. The CDR3 has 17 amino acids. Germline values: CDR1 SGHRS, CDR2 YFSETQ.

The chain uses TRBV20-1 and TRBJ2-1; no firm D call. The CDR3 has 12 residues. With 3 bases removed from V and 5 bases from J, the gap between germline ends came to 8 bases. CDR1 and CDR2 from the germline V gene are DFQATT and SNEGSKA (reference sequence). The DNA for the CDR3 is TGCAGTGCTAGCGAATACCACAATGAGCAGTTCTTC. This codes for CSASEYHNEQFF.

V and J are TRBV19 and TRBJ2-1, with D perhaps TRBD1 (6 bases). The CDR3 contains 16 residues. V was pared by 1 base and J by 0 bases, with 10 bases between. CDR1 is LNHDA and CDR2 is SQIVND in the germline V gene (reference sequence). The CDR3 DNA is TGTGCCAGTAGTATAGCCACAGGGACCTCCTACAATGAGCAGTTCTTC. Its protein is CASSIATGTSYNEQFF.

This clonotype has only a few counts. V is TRBV6-1 and J is TRBJ2-1; 11 bases are shared with TRBD2. Germline V gene lookup returns CDR1 MNHNS and CDR2 SASEGT. V shed 3 bases, J shed 7 bases, and the junction held 5 bases outside the gene matches. The CDR3 runs 15 residues. This CDR3 is CASSDSGRARNEQFF. The CDR3 coding sequence is TGTGCCAGCAGTGATAGCGGGAGGGCTCGGAATGAGCAGTTCTTC.

J is TRBJ2-5 and V is TRBV29-1; perhaps TRBD1 as D (5 bases). Trimming pared 1 base from V and 1 base from J, leaving 13 bases between. Germline V gene data show CDR1 as SQVTM and CDR2 as ANQGSEA. The CDR3 length is 15 residues. The CDR3 spells CSVEGQRELQETQYF. CDR3 coding DNA: TGCAGCGTTGAAGGACAGCGAGAACTCCAAGAGACCCAGTACTTC.

This clonotype has at least ten counts. V is TRBV5-6 and J is TRBJ2-4, with D perhaps matching TRBD2 (5 bases). V lost 0 bases and J lost 7, with 5 bases in between. In germline, CDR1 is SGHDT, CDR2 YYEEEE. The CDR3 extends over 12 amino acids. The CDR3: CASSLGGNIQYF. DNA of the CDR3: TGTGCCAGCAGCTTGGGCGGGAACATTCAGTACTTC.

This sequence joins TRBV12-3 or TRBV12-4 and TRBJ1-5; 7 nucleotides line up with TRBD1. With V trimmed by 3 bases and J by 2 bases, 4 bases remained unmatched. The CDR3 is 15 residues long. CDR3 sequence: CASSFQGVGNQPQHF. Here the CDR3 DNA reads TGTGCCAGCAGTTTCCAGGGGGTGGGCAATCAGCCCCAGCATTTT.

This chain connects TRBV11-2 to TRBJ2-3; 7 positions match TRBD1. This CDR3 has 14 residues. J was trimmed by 10 bases and V by 5 bases; bases with no gene match: 12. CDR1 is SGHAT, CDR2 FQNNGV, per germline. The CDR3 loop reads CASSPGQRDHPQYF. CDR3 in DNA: TGTGCCAGCAGCCCGGGACAGCGCGACCACCCGCAGTATTTT.

This clonotype was seen a handful of times. This chain links TRBV5-6 with TRBJ2-4, with no clear D. Germline CDR1 is SGHDT and CDR2 is YYEEEE. This CDR3 comprises 13 residues. Trimming shortened V by 4 bases and J by 8 bases, and 13 bases separated the two germline ends. The CDR3: CASSTRPGDIQYF. The CDR3 nucleotides read TGTGCCAGCAGCACCAGGCCTGGGGACATTCAGTACTTC. Full variable domain (rest looked up from reference TRBV5-6 and TRBJ2-4): DAGVTQSPTHLIKTRGQQVTLRCSPKSGHDTVSWYQQALGQGPQFIFQYYEEEERQRGNFPDRFSGHQFPNYSSELNVNALLLGDSALYLCASSTRPGDIQYFGAGTRLSVL.

The chain has TRBV11-2 and TRBJ2-2; a weak D match, TRBD1 (6 bases). The length of the CDR3 is 15 residues. Germline CDR1 is SGHAT and CDR2 is FQNNGV. The V end was cut by 1 base, the J end by 3 bases, with 9 bases between. Here the CDR3 reads CASSLGQVYTGELFF. The CDR3 nucleotides are TGTGCCAGCAGCTTAGGACAGGTGTACACCGGGGAGCTGTTTTTT.

The chain recombines TRBV6-2 or TRBV6-3 with TRBJ2-1; tentative D call: TRBD2 (7 bases). The CDR3 spans 16 residues. Germline V gene sequence: CDR1 MNHEY, CDR2 SVGEGT. V lost 7 bases to trimming and J lost 5 bases, with 21 bases between them. The CDR3 coding sequence is TGTGCCAGCACTCCTAGGGGAGGGGACACCCACAATGAGCAGTTCTTC. Translation: CASTPRGGDTHNEQFF.

This chain connects TRBV2 to TRBJ2-7, with no clear D. From germline, CDR1 is SNHLY and CDR2 FYNNEI. V lost 8 bases and J 2 bases, leaving 7 bases between the germline ends. The CDR3 runs 11 residues. The CDR3 reads CASGKAYEQYF. CDR3 in DNA: TGTGCCAGCGGAAAGGCCTACGAGCAGTACTTC. The complete variable domain, with remaining parts taken from reference TRBV2 and TRBJ2-7, reads EPEVTQTPSHQVTQMGQEVILRCVPISNHLYFYWYRQILGQKVEFLVSFYNNEISEKSEIFDDQFSVERPDGSNFTLKIRSTKLEDSAMYFCASGKAYEQYFGPGTRLTVT.

The table lists this clonotype with a few counts. V and J are TRBV12-3 or TRBV12-4 and TRBJ2-1; TRBD1 aligns across 7 bases. V was pared by 6 bases and J by 7 bases, with 9 bases of the junction left unmatched. CDR3 size: 14 residues. The CDR3: CASSRRQGENEQFF. CDR3 bases: TGTGCCAGCAGCCGTCGACAGGGAGAAAATGAGCAGTTCTTC.

The J gene is TRBJ2-5, the V gene TRBV6-1, with D possibly being TRBD2 (7 bases). Looked up from germline, CDR1 is MNHNS and CDR2 is SASEGT. This CDR3 is built from 16 residues. Trimming stripped 5 bases from V and 1 base from J, with 17 bases between. The DNA for the CDR3 is TGTGCCAGCAGTAGACGGACACGGGGGGCCCAAGAGACCCAGTACTTC. This codes for CASSRRTRGAQETQYF.

This clonotype was detected a few times. The chain employs TRBV5-1 and TRBJ2-3; 8 bases fit TRBD1. Germline trimming cut 5 bases from V and 6 bases from J; bases unmatched to any gene: 8. This CDR3 is built from 14 residues. From germline, CDR1 is SGHRS and CDR2 YFSETQ. CDR3 DNA sequence: TGCGCCAGCAGGTGGGCAGGGGGCGGCGATACGCAGTATTTT. It translates to CASRWAGGGDTQYF.

This clonotype has a handful of counts. The V gene is TRBV9, the J gene TRBJ1-3; unclear D gene. Germline CDR1 reads SGDLS; CDR2 reads YYNGEE. CDR3 length: 15 amino acids. V lost 4 bases to trimming and J lost 1 base, with 12 bases between them. The CDR3 here is CASSPGRVSGNTIYF. The CDR3 bases are TGTGCCAGCAGCCCAGGACGAGTTTCTGGAAACACCATATATTTT.

Many counts were recorded for this clonotype. This chain connects TRBV7-9 to TRBJ1-1; D possibly corresponds to TRBD1 (6 bases). V was cut by 4 bases and J by 4 bases, with 19 bases left in between. The CDR3 spans 16 residues. CDR1 and CDR2 (germline): SEHNR, FQNEAQ (reference sequence). The CDR3, as DNA: TGTGCCAGCAGCTCACCGGGGGGGTCAGGGGCCACTGAAGCTTTCTTT. Its protein is CASSSPGGSGATEAFF.

This clonotype was counted only a few times. The chain recombines TRBV7-2 with TRBJ1-6; D is ambiguous. This CDR3 contains 13 residues. Trimming removed 8 bases at V and 10 bases at J, with 15 bases between. Germline assignment: CDR1 SGHTA and CDR2 FQGNSA. CDR3 region: CASGAGIRSPLHF. In DNA, the CDR3 is TGTGCCAGCGGCGCGGGGATTAGGTCACCCCTCCACTTT.

The DNA of the CDR3 is TGTGCCACCAGTTCCCCTAAAGCGGGGGGGCTCAATGAGCAGTTCTTC. It codes for CATSSPKAGGLNEQFF. This chain joins TRBV24-1 and TRBJ2-1; TRBD2 matches at 10 bases. From germline, CDR1 is KGHDR and CDR2 SFDVKD. The CDR3 loop spans 16 amino acids. With V trimmed by 6 bases and J by 6 bases, 10 bases remained unmatched.